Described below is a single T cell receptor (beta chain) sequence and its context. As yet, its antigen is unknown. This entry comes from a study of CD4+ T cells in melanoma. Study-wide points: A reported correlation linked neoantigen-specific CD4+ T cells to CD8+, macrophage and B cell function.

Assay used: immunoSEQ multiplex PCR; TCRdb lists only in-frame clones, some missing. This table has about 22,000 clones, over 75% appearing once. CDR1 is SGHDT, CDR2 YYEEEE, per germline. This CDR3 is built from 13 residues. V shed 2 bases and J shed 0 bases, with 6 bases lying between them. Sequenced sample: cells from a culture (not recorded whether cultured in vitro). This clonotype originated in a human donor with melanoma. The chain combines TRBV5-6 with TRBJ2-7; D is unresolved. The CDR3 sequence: CASSFPNSYEQYF. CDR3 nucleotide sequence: TGTGCCAGCAGCTTCCCCAACTCCTACGAGCAGTACTTC.